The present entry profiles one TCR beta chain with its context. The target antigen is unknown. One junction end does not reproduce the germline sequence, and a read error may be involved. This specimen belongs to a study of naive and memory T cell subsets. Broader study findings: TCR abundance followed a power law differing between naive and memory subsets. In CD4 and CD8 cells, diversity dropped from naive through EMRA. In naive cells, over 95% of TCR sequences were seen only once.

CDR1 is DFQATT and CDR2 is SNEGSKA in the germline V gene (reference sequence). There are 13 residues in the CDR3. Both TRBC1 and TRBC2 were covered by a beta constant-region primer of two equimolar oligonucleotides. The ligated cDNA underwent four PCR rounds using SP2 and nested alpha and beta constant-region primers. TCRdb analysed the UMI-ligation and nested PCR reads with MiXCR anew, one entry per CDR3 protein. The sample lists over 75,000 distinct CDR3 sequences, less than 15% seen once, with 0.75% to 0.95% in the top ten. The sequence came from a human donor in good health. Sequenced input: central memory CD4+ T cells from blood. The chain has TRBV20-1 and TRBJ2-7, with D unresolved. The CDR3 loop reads CSVRGLVGDEQYF. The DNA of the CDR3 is TGCAGTGTTAGAGGCCTTGTAGGCGACGAGCAGTACTTC.